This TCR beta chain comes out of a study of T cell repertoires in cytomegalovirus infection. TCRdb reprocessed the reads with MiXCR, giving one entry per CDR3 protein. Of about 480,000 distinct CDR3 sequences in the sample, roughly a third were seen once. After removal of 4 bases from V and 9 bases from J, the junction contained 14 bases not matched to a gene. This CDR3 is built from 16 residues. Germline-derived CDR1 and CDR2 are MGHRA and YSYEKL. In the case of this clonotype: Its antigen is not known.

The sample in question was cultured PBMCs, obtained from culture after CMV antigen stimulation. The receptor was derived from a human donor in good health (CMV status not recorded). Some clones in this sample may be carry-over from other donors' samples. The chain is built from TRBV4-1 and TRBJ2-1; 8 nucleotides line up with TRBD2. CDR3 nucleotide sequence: TGCGCCAGCAGCCCGGGGGGGACTATCTCGTTGGCTGAGCAGTTCTTC. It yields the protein CASSPGGTISLAEQFF.